One sample yielded the 6 T cell receptor beta chains listed below, sequenced in a study of T cells in Graves' hyperthyroidism and ophthalmopathy. RNA transcripts yielded amplified TCR beta CDR3 regions. The HTBI primer set drove a first-round RT-PCR of the TCR CDR3. Using its own MiXCR run on the multiplex PCR reads, TCRdb lists one record per CDR3 protein. The sample has approximately 700,000 distinct CDR3 sequences, roughly 46% seen once. The sequenced material came from peripheral blood or thyroid tissue (not recorded which). The source of these receptors is an adult man with Graves' disease, either hyperthyroidism or ophthalmopathy (not recorded which).

The chain employs TRBV29-1 and TRBJ1-2, with a weak D call TRBD1 (6 bases). This CDR3 has 11 amino acids. Germline V gene lookup returns CDR1 SQVTM and CDR2 ANQGSEA. V was shortened by 6 bases and J by 8 bases, with 13 bases between the two germline ends. The CDR3 sequence: CSVLQGYGYTF. The DNA of the CDR3 is TGCAGCGTGCTACAGGGCTACGGCTACACCTTC.

This clonotype has a count of ten or more. This chain joins TRBV7-9 and TRBJ1-1; the D gene is possibly TRBD1 (6 bases). V lost 0 bases and J 7 bases, leaving 12 bases between the germline ends. The CDR3 has 14 residues. CDR1 and CDR2 (germline): SEHNR, FQNEAQ (reference sequence). The CDR3 DNA reads as TGTGCCAGCAGCTTAGCGCAGGGACATTTTGAAGCTTTCTTT. Protein: CASSLAQGHFEAFF.

The rearrangement uses TRBV11-3 and TRBJ2-2, with 7 bases matching TRBD2. The V segment lost 1 base and the J segment 3 bases; nucleotides outside the gene matches: 5. Germline loops: CDR1 SGHNT, CDR2 YENEEA. This CDR3 has 16 amino acids. CDR3 residues: CASSLVGGSYTGELFF. The CDR3 DNA sequence: TGTGCCAGCAGCTTAGTCGGCGGGAGCTACACCGGGGAGCTGTTTTTT.

The V and J genes are TRBV29-1 and TRBJ1-1; TRBD1 matches 7 bases. The CDR3 spans 12 residues. CDR1 and CDR2 (germline): SQVTM, ANQGSEA. V lost 3 bases, J lost 4 bases, and 2 bases stayed unmatched. CDR3 residues: CSVDPGGTEAFF. The CDR3 DNA follows: TGCAGCGTTGATCCAGGGGGCACTGAAGCTTTCTTT.

This clonotype came up many times. This chain joins TRBV6-5 and TRBJ1-2; 7 bases are shared with TRBD1. Germline CDR1 and CDR2: MNHEY and SVGAGI. J lost 6 bases, V lost 5 bases, and 3 bases had no gene match. The CDR3 is 12 amino acids. CDR3 in amino acids: CASSDRDHGYTF. In DNA, the CDR3 is TGTGCCAGCAGTGACAGGGACCATGGCTACACCTTC.

This clonotype was observed many times. This chain uses TRBV20-1 with TRBJ2-7; D may be TRBD2 (6 bases). CDR1 DFQATT and CDR2 SNEGSKA come from the germline V gene (reference sequence). V was cut by 5 bases and J by 7 bases, with 12 bases left in between. The CDR3 contains 11 residues. CDR3 residues: CSAWRAPEQYF. The CDR3 bases are TGCAGTGCTTGGAGGGCGCCGGAGCAGTACTTC.